This T cell receptor (beta chain) was sequenced in a study of CD8 T cells in ankylosing spondylitis. Each TCR beta library was made by quantitative 5'-RACE that incorporated molecular barcodes. TCRdb reprocessed the 5' RACE reads via MiXCR and lists one record per CDR3 protein. The profile covers about 540,000 distinct CDR3 sequences, with approximately 11% appearing a single time and around 7% taken by the ten largest. Notes on the study in general: One TCR beta motif, made up of seven to nine highly homologous variants, appeared characteristic of ankylosing spondylitis blood. Reportedly, matched ankylosing spondylitis synovial fluid was significantly enriched for disease-linked clones. A number of the motif variants had already been described in reactive arthritis synovial fluid and blood.

The germline V gene encodes CDR1 ENHRY and CDR2 SYGVKD. The V and J ends lost 2 bases and 5 bases, in that order; junction bases with no gene match: 4. There are 14 residues in the CDR3. As to this clonotype: The antigen is not known.

The receptor's source is a male donor with ankylosing spondylitis. This rearrangement joins TRBV10-3 to TRBJ1-1, with 8 bases fitting TRBD1. The sample was blood, either unsorted or a sorted T cell fraction (not recorded which). The CDR3 bases are TGTGCCATCAGTGAGCTGACAGGGGTGACTGAAGCTTTCTTT. Encoded protein: CAISELTGVTEAFF.